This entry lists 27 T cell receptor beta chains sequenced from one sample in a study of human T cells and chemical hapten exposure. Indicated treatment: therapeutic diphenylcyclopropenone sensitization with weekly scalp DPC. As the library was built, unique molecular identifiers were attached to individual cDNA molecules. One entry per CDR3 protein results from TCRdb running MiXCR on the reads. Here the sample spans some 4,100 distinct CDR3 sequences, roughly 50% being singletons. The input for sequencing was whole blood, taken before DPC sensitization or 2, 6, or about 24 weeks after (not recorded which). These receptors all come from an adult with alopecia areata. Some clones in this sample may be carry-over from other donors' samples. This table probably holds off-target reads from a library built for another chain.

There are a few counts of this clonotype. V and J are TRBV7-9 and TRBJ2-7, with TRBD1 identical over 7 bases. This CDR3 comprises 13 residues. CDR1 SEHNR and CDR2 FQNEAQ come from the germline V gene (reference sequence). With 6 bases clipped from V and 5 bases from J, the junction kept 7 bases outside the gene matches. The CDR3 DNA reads TGTGCCAGCAGAGGCCGAGGGGGCAACGAGCAGTACTTC. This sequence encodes CASRGRGGNEQYF. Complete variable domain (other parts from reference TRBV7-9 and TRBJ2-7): DTGVSQNPRHKITKRGQNVTFRCDPISEHNRLYWYRQTLGQGPEFLTYFQNEAQLEKSRLLSDRFSAERPKGSFSTLEIQRTEQGDSAMYLCASRGRGGNEQYFGPGTRLTVT.

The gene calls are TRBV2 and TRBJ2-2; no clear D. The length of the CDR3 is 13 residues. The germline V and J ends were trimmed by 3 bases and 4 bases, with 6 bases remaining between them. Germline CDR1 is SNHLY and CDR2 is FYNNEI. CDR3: CASSDFVTGELFF. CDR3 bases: TGTGCCAGCAGTGATTTTGTCACCGGGGAGCTGTTTTTT.

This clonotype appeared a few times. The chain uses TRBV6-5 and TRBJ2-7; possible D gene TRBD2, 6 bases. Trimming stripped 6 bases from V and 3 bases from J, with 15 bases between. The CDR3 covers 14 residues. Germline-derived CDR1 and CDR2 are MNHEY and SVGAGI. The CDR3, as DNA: TGTGCCAGCAGCCCCCCCGGGAGAAACTACGAGCAGTACTTC. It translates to CASSPPGRNYEQYF.

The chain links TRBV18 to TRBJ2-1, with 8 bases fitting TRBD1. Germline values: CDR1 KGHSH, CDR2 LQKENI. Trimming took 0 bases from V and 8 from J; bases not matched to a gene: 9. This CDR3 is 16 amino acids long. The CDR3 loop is CASSPPYRGSHYEQFF. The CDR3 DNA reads TGTGCCAGCTCACCACCGTACAGGGGGAGCCATTATGAGCAGTTCTTC.

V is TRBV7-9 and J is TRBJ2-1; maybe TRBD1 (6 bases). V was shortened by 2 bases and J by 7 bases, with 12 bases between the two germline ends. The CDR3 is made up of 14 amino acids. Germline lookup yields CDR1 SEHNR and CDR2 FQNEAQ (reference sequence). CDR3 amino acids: CASSLWTEGNEQFF. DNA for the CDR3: TGTGCCAGCAGCTTATGGACAGAGGGGAATGAGCAGTTCTTC.

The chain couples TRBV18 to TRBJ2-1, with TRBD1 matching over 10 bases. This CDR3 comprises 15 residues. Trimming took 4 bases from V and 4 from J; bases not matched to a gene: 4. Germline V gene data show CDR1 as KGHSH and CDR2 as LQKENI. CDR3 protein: CASSQGTGDYNEQFF. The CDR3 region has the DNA TGTGCCAGCTCACAAGGGACAGGGGATTACAATGAGCAGTTCTTC.

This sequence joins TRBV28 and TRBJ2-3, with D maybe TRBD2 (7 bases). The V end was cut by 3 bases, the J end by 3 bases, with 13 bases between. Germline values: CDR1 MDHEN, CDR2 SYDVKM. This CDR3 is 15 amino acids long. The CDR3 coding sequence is TGTGCCAGCAGTTTCTCCGGGGGGCGAACAGATACGCAGTATTTT. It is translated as CASSFSGGRTDTQYF. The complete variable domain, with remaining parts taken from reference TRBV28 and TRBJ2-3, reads DVKVTQSSRYLVKRTGEKVFLECVQDMDHENMFWYRQDPGLGLRLIYFSYDVKMKEKGDIPEGYSVSREKKERFSLILESASTNQTSMYLCASSFSGGRTDTQYFGPGTRLTVL.

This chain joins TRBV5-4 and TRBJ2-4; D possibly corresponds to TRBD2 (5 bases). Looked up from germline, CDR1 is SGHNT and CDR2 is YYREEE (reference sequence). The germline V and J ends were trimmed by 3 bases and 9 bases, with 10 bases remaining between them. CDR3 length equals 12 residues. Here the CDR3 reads CASSWGVGIQYF. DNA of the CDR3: TGTGCCAGCAGCTGGGGAGTTGGCATTCAGTACTTC. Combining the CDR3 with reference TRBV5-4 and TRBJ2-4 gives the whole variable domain ETGVTQSPTHLIKTRGQQVTLRCSSQSGHNTVSWYQQALGQGPQFIFQYYREEENGRGNFPPRFSGLQFPNYSSELNVNALELDDSALYLCASSWGVGIQYFGAGTRLSVL.

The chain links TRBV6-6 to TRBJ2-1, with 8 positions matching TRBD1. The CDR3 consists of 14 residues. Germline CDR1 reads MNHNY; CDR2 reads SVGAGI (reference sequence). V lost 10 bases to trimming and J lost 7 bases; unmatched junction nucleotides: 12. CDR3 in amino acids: CAIKGQGPGNEQFF. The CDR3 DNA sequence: TGTGCCATCAAAGGACAGGGACCTGGGAATGAGCAGTTCTTC.

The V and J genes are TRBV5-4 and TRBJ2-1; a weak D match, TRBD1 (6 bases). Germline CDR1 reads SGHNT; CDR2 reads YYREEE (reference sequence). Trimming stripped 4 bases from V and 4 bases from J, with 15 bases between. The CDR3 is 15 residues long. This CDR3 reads CASSPTQGWYNEQFF. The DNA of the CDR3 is TGTGCCAGCAGCCCTACACAGGGTTGGTACAATGAGCAGTTCTTC.

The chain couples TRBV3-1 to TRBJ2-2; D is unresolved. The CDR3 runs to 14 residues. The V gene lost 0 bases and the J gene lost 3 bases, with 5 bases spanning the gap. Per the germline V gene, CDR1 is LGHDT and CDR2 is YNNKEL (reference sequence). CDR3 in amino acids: CASSQDRHTGELFF. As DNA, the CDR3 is TGTGCCAGCAGCCAAGACCGTCACACCGGGGAGCTGTTTTTT.

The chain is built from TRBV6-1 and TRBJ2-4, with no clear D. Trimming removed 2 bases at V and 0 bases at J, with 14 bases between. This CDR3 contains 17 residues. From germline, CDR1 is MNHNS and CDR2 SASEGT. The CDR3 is CASSEMSEALAKNIQYF. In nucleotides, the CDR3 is TGTGCCAGCAGTGAAATGAGTGAGGCCCTAGCCAAAAACATTCAGTACTTC.

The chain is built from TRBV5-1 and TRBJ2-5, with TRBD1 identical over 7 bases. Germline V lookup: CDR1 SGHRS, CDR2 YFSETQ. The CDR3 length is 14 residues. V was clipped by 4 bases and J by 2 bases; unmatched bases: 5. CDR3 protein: CASSPGTAQETQYF. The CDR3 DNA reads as TGCGCCAGCAGCCCTGGGACAGCACAAGAGACCCAGTACTTC.

The CDR3 coding sequence is TGTGCCAGCAGTTCCCCTCGGTCAGGGGACGAAAAACTGTTTTTT. This encodes CASSSPRSGDEKLFF. The gene calls are TRBV27 and TRBJ1-4; D is possibly TRBD1 (6 bases). V lost 4 bases, J lost 8 bases, and 17 bases lay in between. The CDR3 runs to 15 residues. Germline lookup yields CDR1 MNHEY and CDR2 SMNVEV (reference sequence).

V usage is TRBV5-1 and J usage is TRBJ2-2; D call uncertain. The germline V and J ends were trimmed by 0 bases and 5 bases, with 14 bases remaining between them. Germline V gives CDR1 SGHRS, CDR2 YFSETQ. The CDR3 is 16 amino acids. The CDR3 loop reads CASSLVQFPWTGELFF. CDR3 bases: TGCGCCAGCAGCTTGGTACAGTTCCCATGGACCGGGGAGCTGTTTTTT.

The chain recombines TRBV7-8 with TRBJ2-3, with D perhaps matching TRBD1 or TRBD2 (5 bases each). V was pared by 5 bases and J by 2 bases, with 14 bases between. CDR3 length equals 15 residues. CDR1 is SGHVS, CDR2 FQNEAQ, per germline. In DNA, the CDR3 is TGTGCCAGCAGCACCCGAGGGGTGGCCACAGATACGCAGTATTTT. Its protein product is CASSTRGVATDTQYF.

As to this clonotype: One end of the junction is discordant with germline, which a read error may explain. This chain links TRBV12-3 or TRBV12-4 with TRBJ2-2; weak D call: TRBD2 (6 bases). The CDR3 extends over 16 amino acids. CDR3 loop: CASSLSHGSESGELFF. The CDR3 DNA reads TGTGCCAGCAGTTTATCCCACGGGAGTGAATCCGGGGAGCTTTTTTTT.

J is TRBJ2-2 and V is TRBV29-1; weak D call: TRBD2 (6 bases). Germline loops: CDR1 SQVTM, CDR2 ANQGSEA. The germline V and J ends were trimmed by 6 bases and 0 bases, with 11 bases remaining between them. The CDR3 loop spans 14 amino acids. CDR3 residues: CSVNPSANTGELFF. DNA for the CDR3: TGCAGCGTGAACCCTAGCGCGAACACCGGGGAGCTGTTTTTT.

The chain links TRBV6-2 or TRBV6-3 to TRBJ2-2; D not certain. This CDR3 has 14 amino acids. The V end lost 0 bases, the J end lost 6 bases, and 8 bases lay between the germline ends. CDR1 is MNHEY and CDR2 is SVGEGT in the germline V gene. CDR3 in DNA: TGTGCCAGCAGTTACTCGAATGTTCCCGGGGAGCTGTTTTTT. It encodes CASSYSNVPGELFF.

CDR3 nucleotide sequence: TGTGCCAGCAGTCTAAAGCGGGGGCTTATCACTAGCACAGATACGCAGTATTTT. Translating it yields CASSLKRGLITSTDTQYF. J is TRBJ2-3 and V is TRBV12-3 or TRBV12-4; 8 bases match TRBD2. CDR3 length: 18 amino acids. Trimming at V came to 5 bases and at J to 0 bases, leaving 13 bases not matched to a gene.

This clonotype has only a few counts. For the CDR3, the DNA is TGTGCCAGCAGCCAAAAACCGGGACTAGCTTACGAGCAGTACTTC. Its protein product is CASSQKPGLAYEQYF. This chain uses TRBV14 with TRBJ2-7; 9 positions agree with TRBD2. The junction had 6 bases not matched to a gene; V was cut back by 2 bases and J by 4 bases. The CDR3 runs 15 residues. Per the germline V gene, CDR1 is SGHDN and CDR2 is FVKESK.

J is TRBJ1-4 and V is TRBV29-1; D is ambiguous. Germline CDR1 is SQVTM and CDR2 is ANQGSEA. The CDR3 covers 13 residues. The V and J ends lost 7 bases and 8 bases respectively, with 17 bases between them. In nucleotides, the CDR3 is TGCAGCGGGAGGTCCGGCTTTGAGGAAAAACTGTTTTTT. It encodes CSGRSGFEEKLFF.

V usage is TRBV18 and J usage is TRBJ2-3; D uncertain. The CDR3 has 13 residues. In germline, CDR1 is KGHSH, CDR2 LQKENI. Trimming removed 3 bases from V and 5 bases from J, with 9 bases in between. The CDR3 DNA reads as TGTGCCAGCTCACCGTCCATCGGAGATACGCAGTATTTT. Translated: CASSPSIGDTQYF.

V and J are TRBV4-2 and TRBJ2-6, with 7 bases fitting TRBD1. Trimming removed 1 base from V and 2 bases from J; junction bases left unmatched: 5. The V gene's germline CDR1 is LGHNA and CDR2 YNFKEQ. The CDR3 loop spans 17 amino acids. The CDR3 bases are TGTGCCAGCAGCCAAGCCCTCACAGGGGCTGGGGCCAACGTCCTGACTTTC. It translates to CASSQALTGAGANVLTF.

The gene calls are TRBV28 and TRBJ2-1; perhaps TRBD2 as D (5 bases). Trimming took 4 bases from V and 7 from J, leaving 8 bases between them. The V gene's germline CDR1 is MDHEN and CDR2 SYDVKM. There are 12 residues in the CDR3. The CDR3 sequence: CASSSGLNEQFF. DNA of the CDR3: TGTGCCAGCAGTTCCGGACTGAATGAGCAGTTCTTC.

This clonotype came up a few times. The CDR3 reads CSARTSGSAYEQYF. The DNA for the CDR3 is TGCAGTGCCAGGACTAGCGGGAGCGCCTACGAGCAGTACTTC. V usage is TRBV20-1 and J usage is TRBJ2-7; 13 bases are shared with TRBD2. The CDR3 extends over 14 amino acids. The V gene end was trimmed by 6 bases and the J gene end by 2 bases; junction bases not matched to a gene: 4. Germline V lookup: CDR1 DFQATT, CDR2 SNEGSKA (reference sequence).

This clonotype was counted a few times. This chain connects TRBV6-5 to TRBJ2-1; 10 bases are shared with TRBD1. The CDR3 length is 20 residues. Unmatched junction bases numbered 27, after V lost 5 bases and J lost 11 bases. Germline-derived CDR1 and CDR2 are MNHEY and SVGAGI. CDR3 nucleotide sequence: TGTGCCAGCAGTCCCCGCGACAGGGGGCGGTTAAGCGGGAGACCTCGAAAGCAGTTCTTC. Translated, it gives CASSPRDRGRLSGRPRKQFF.